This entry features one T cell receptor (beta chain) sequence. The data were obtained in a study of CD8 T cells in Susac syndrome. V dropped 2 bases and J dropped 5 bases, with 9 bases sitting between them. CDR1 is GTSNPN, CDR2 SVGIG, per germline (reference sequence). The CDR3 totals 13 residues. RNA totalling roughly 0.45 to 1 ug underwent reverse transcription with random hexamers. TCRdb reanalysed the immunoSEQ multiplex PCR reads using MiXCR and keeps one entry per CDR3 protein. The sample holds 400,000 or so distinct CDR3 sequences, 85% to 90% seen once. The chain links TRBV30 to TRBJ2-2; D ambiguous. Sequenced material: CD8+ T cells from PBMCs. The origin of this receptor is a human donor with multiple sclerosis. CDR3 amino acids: CAWSPPVTGELFF. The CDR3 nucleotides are TGTGCCTGGAGTCCCCCGGTGACCGGGGAGCTGTTTTTT.